The 7 T cell receptor beta chains below were found in one sample sequenced in a study of shared clonotypes between healthy human individuals. Terminally differentiated effector memory CD45RA+ cells were excluded by CCR7 positive selection of CD45RO-negative cells. TCRdb keeps only in-frame clones here, not all; method: immunoSEQ multiplex PCR. The sample consists of 800,000 or so clones, 90% to 97% of them appearing once. The specimen sequenced was naive CD8+ T cells sorted from blood. The receptors come from a young man in good health.

The V and J genes are TRBV29-1 and TRBJ2-7, with D perhaps matching TRBD1 or TRBD2 (5 bases each). V dropped 6 bases and J dropped 5 bases, with 23 bases sitting between them. There are 15 residues in the CDR3. In germline, CDR1 is SQVTM, CDR2 ANQGSEA. CDR3 residues: CSVPGPRYGGHEQYF. CDR3 sequence (DNA): TGCAGCGTCCCGGGACCTCGCTATGGTGGCCACGAGCAGTACTTC.

This sequence joins TRBV4-1 and TRBJ1-2; 8 positions match TRBD1. Per the germline V gene, CDR1 is MGHRA and CDR2 is YSYEKL. With V trimmed by 0 bases and J by 4 bases, 7 bases remained unmatched. The CDR3 extends over 16 amino acids. CDR3 loop: CASSQEGAGGVYGYTF. DNA of the CDR3: TGCGCCAGCAGCCAAGAAGGGGCAGGGGGCGTCTATGGCTACACCTTC.

The chain recombines TRBV7-6 with TRBJ2-1, with 9 nucleotides matching TRBD1. The CDR3 length is 13 residues. CDR1 is SGHVS and CDR2 is FNYEAQ in the germline V gene. The ends lost 9 bases at V and 4 bases at J; junction bases unmatched: 4. The CDR3 DNA sequence: TGTGCCAGTCAGGGACAGGGTTACAATGAGCAGTTCTTC. This gives the protein CASQGQGYNEQFF.

The chain has TRBV7-9 and TRBJ2-5, with TRBD2 matching 14 bases. Germline CDR1 reads SEHNR; CDR2 reads FQNEAQ (reference sequence). Trimming took 6 bases from V and 5 from J; bases not matched to a gene: 8. This CDR3 is built from 16 residues. The CDR3 coding sequence is TGTGCCAGCAGACCGGGACTAGCGGGAGAGGGCGAGACCCAGTACTTC. Protein sequence: CASRPGLAGEGETQYF.

V gene TRBV11-2 combines with J gene TRBJ2-1; 8 positions agree with TRBD2. Germline lookup yields CDR1 SGHAT and CDR2 FQNNGV. J lost 2 bases, V lost 1 base, and 4 bases had no gene match. CDR3 length: 16 amino acids. The DNA for the CDR3 is TGTGCCAGCAGCTTAGGCCAGCGGGGGACCTACAATGAGCAGTTCTTC. It yields the protein CASSLGQRGTYNEQFF.

The table lists this clone with a count of one. The chain combines TRBV7-9 with TRBJ2-2, with D uncertain. The germline CDR1 and CDR2 sequences are SEHNR and FQNEAQ (reference sequence). The CDR3 has 11 amino acids. Trimming shortened V by 4 bases and J by 7 bases, and 4 bases separated the two germline ends. CDR3 sequence reads: CASSSSGELFF. The CDR3 region has the DNA TGTGCCAGCAGCTCCAGCGGGGAGCTGTTTTTT.

The J gene is TRBJ2-6, the V gene TRBV28; 9 nucleotides agree with TRBD1. J gave up 2 bases and V 6 bases, and 5 bases lay outside the gene matches. Germline loops: CDR1 MDHEN, CDR2 SYDVKM. The CDR3 is 16 residues long. This CDR3 is CASRTRDRAGANVLTF. CDR3 DNA sequence: TGTGCCAGCAGAACACGGGACAGGGCTGGGGCCAACGTCCTGACTTTC.